The rows below give T cell receptor beta chains drawn from one sample of a study of tumor and adjacent non-tumor tissue in lung cancer. TCRdb reprocessed the multiplex PCR reads with MiXCR, giving one entry per CDR3 protein. The table records under 95,000 distinct CDR3 sequences, 61% of them present only once. The sample taken for sequencing was lung tumor tissue. The origin of the receptors is a man between 70 and 80 years old with non-small cell lung cancer. CDR3s include the opening cysteine and the closing phenylalanine or tryptophan. The order of the fields is V gene, D gene, J gene, clone size, CDR3 protein, CDR3 DNA. The D gene is left open where the match is weak. Clone sizes are given selectively: once, few, many, or a class where the clone is expanded.

TRBV5-1	-	TRBJ1-2	-	CASSLDHYGYTF	TGTGCCAGCAGTTTGGACCACTATGGCTACACCTTC
TRBV7-8	-	TRBJ2-3	many	CASSPGQFTDTQYF	TGTGCCAGCAGCCCTGGTCAGTTTACAGATACGCAGTATTTT
TRBV4-2	-	TRBJ1-2	-	CASCLGTPLDCGYTF	TGTGCAAGCTGCCTGGGGACCCCCCTCGACTGTGGCTACACCTTC
TRBV24-1	TRBD2	TRBJ2-3	-	CATRDLTGGPRDTQYF	TGTGCCACCAGAGATCTGACGGGAGGACCTAGAGATACGCAGTATTTT
TRBV14	TRBD2	TRBJ2-1	-	CASSRGGGVGSYNEQLF	TGTGCCAGCAGCCGCGGGGGGGGAGTCGGGTCCTACAATGAGCAGTTATTC
TRBV14	-	TRBJ2-3	-	CGSSQDLFSTDTQYF	TGTGGCAGCAGCCAAGACCTGTTTAGCACAGATACGCAGTATTTT
TRBV10-3	-	TRBJ2-7	once	CAISGNYELAGDDEQYF	TGTGCCATCAGTGGAAATTATGAGCTAGCAGGGGACGACGAGCAGTACTTC
TRBV28	-	TRBJ1-3	-	CASSSAVTPNSGNTIYF	TGTGCCAGCAGTTCGGCCGTGACACCCAACTCTGGAAACACCATATATTTT
TRBV5-8	TRBD1	TRBJ2-2	many	CASSLGQPLGTGELFF	TGTGCCAGCAGCCTGGGACAGCCCCTGGGGACCGGGGAGCTGTTTTTT
TRBV20-1	-	TRBJ2-3	-	CSVHTGAQYF	TGCAGTGTCCACACAGGTGCGCAGTATTTT
TRBV6-1	-	TRBJ2-7	many	CASSSQGGVYEQYF	TGTGCCAGCAGCTCTCAGGGGGGGGTCTACGAGCAGTACTTC
TRBV23-1	TRBD1	TRBJ2-7	-	CASSPDRDSSYEQYF	TGCGCCAGCAGCCCGGACAGGGACAGCTCCTACGAGCAGTACTTC
TRBV11-3	-	TRBJ1-1	-	CASIRSGTNMNTEASF	TGTGCCAGCATCCGCAGCGGGACAAACATGAACACTGAAGCTTCCTTT
TRBV5-4	-	TRBJ2-7	many	CASSFDWRSYEQYF	TGTGCCAGCAGCTTCGACTGGAGATCCTACGAGCAGTACTTC
TRBV6-5	TRBD1	TRBJ1-1	-	CTGSQPGTGLTEAFF	TGTACCGGCAGTCAGCCCGGGACAGGGCTCACTGAAGCTTTCTTT
TRBV11-2	-	TRBJ2-7	-	CASSLDGRAYEQYF	TGTGCCAGCAGCCTAGACGGGCGGGCCTACGAACAGTACTTC
TRBV6-5	-	TRBJ2-5	-	CGSSYSRTTETQHF	TGTGGCAGCAGTTACTCTAGGACAACAGAGACCCAGCACTTC
TRBV10-3	-	TRBJ1-6	-	CAIRGKGYSPLHF	TGTGCCATCAGGGGCAAAGGATATTCACCCCTACACTTT
TRBV11-2	-	TRBJ2-1	-	CDSGLASLAYEQFF	TGTGACAGCGGCTTAGCGTCCCTAGCGTATGAGCAGTTCTTC
TRBV20-1	-	TRBJ1-1	-	CSASRQLTEAFF	TGCAGTGCTAGTCGACAGTTAACTGAAGCTTTCTTT
TRBV10-3	-	TRBJ1-1	-	CSISESVDNTEAFF	TGTTCCATCAGCGAGTCTGTTGACAACACTGAAGCTTTCTTT
TRBV5-1	-	TRBJ1-3	-	CASSFGSSGNTIYF	TGCGCCAGCAGCTTCGGTAGCTCTGGAAACACCATATATTTT
TRBV11-2	TRBD1	TRBJ2-5	-	CTSNSRGQGKPQETQYF	TGTACCAGCAACTCGCGCGGACAGGGAAAGCCGCAAGAGACCCAGTACTTC
TRBV11-2	-	TRBJ2-2	-	CASSNQEAGELFF	TGTGCCAGCAGTAATCAGGAGGCAGGGGAGCTGTTTTTT
TRBV28	-	TRBJ1-5	few	CASATSNQPQHF	TGTGCCAGCGCGACTAGCAATCAGCCCCAGCATTTT
TRBV4-1	TRBD2	TRBJ2-3	-	CVSRVASGRFTDTQYF	TGCGTCAGCAGAGTCGCTAGCGGGAGGTTCACTGATACGCAGTATTTT
TRBV6-1	-	TRBJ1-5	many	CASSLSGQGYFQPQHF	TGTGCCAGCAGCTTAAGTGGGCAGGGCTATTTTCAGCCCCAGCATTTT
TRBV29-1	-	TRBJ2-5	-	CSVEAHERTPGETQYF	TGCAGCGTTGAAGCTCACGAGCGGACCCCTGGGGAGACCCAATACTTC
TRBV6-5	-	TRBJ2-3	-	CVSNYRPTGTLRKLTDTQCF	TGTGTCAGCAATTACCGGCCCACCGGGACTCTAAGGAAACTCACAGATACGCAGTGCTTT
TRBV10-2	-	TRBJ1-1	-	CASRAGQRAKAFF	TGTGCCAGCAGAGCCGGGCAGAGGGCTAAAGCTTTCTTT
TRBV20-1	-	TRBJ1-1	-	CSAPHVGNTEAFF	TGCAGTGCTCCTCATGTGGGAAACACTGAAGCTTTCTTT
TRBV20-1	-	TRBJ2-7	-	CSVRVSAYEQYF	TGCAGTGTCCGGGTCAGTGCCTACGAGCAGTACTTC
TRBV12-3/TRBV12-4	TRBD2	TRBJ2-5	-	CASSLGGDETQYF	TGTGCCAGCAGCCTGGGGGGGGACGAGACCCAGTACTTC
TRBV12-3/TRBV12-4	-	TRBJ2-1	-	CAGSSIRTNGRINNEQFF	TGTGCCGGCAGCTCCATTCGGACTAACGGGAGAATAAACAATGAGCAGTTCTTC
TRBV29-1	TRBD2	TRBJ2-2	medium-sized	CSVGWLAGGSGELFF	TGCAGCGTTGGTTGGCTAGCGGGAGGCTCCGGGGAGCTGTTTTTT
TRBV5-6	TRBD1	TRBJ1-1	once	CVSSFTGARRAFF	TGTGTCAGTAGCTTTACAGGGGCCCGGCGAGCTTTCTTT
TRBV11-1	-	TRBJ2-7	-	CVSIPGRTRSSYEQYF	TGTGTCAGCATTCCAGGTCGAACCAGGAGCTCCTACGAGCAGTACTTC
TRBV11-2	TRBD1	TRBJ2-7	many	CASSLDAGGRYEQYF	TGTGCCAGCAGCTTAGATGCAGGGGGAAGGTACGAGCAGTACTTC
TRBV5-1	-	TRBJ1-1	-	CASSSSGVGTEAFF	TGCGCCAGCAGCTCCTCAGGGGTGGGCACTGAAGCTTTCTTT